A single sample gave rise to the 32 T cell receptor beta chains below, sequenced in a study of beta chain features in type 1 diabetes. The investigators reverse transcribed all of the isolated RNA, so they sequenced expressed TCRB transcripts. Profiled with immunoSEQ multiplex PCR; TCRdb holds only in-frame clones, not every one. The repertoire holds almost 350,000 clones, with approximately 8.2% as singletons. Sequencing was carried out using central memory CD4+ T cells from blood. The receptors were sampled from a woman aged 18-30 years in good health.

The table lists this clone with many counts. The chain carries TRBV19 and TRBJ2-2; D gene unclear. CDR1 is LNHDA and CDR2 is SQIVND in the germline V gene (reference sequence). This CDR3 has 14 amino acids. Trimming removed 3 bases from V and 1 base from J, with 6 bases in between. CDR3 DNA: TGTGCCAGTAGTATGGGTAGGAACACCGGGGAGCTGTTTTTT. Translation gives CASSMGRNTGELFF.

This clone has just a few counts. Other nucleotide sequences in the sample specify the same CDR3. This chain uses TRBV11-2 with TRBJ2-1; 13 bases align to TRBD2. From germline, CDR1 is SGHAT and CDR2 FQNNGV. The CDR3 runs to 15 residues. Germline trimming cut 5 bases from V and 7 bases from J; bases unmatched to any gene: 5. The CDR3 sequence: CASSPRTSGSNEQFF. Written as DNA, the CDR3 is TGTGCCAGCAGCCCCCGGACTAGCGGGAGTAATGAGCAGTTCTTC.

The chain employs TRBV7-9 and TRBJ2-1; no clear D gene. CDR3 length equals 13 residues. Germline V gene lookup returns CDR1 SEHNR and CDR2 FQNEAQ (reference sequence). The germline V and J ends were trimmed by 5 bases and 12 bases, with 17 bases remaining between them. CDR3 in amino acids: CASSLLTQSRQFF. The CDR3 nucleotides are TGTGCCAGCAGCCTCCTGACTCAGAGTCGGCAGTTCTTC. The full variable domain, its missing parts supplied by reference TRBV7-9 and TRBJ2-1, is DTGVSQNPRHKITKRGQNVTFRCDPISEHNRLYWYRQTLGQGPEFLTYFQNEAQLEKSRLLSDRFSAERPKGSFSTLEIQRTEQGDSAMYLCASSLLTQSRQFFGPGTRLTVL.

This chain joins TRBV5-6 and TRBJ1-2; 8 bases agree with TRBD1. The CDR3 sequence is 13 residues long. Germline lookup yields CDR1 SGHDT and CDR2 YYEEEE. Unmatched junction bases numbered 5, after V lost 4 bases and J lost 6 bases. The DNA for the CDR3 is TGTGCCAGCAGCGACACAGGGGGGAATGGCTACACCTTC. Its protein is CASSDTGGNGYTF.

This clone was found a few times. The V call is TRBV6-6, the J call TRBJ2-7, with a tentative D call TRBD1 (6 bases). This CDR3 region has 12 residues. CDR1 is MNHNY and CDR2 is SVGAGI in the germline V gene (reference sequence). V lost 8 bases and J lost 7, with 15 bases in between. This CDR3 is CASQTGGREQYF. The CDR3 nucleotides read TGTGCCAGCCAGACAGGTGGACGAGAGCAGTACTTC.

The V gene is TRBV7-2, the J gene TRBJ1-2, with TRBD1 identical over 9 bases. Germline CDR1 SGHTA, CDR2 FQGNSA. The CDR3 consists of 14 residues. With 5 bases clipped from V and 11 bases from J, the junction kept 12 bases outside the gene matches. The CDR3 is CASSQDRGQRGYTF. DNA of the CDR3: TGTGCCAGCAGCCAGGACAGGGGACAGCGTGGGTACACCTTC.

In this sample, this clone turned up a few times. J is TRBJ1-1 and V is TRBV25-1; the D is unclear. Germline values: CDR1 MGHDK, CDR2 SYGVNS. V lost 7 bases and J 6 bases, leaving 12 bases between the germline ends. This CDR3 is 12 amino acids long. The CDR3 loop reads CASKNYIAEAFF. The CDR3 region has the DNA TGTGCCAGCAAAAACTATATCGCTGAAGCTTTCTTT.

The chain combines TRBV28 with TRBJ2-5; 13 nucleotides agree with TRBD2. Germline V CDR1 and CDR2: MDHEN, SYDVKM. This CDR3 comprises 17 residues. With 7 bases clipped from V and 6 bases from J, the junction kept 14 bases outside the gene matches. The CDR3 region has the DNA TGTGCCAGCACCGAAAAGCGGACTAGCGGGAGTCTCAAGACCCAGTACTTC. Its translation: CASTEKRTSGSLKTQYF. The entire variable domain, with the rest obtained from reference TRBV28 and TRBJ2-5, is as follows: DVKVTQSSRYLVKRTGEKVFLECVQDMDHENMFWYRQDPGLGLRLIYFSYDVKMKEKGDIPEGYSVSREKKERFSLILESASTNQTSMYLCASTEKRTSGSLKTQYFGPGTRLLVL.

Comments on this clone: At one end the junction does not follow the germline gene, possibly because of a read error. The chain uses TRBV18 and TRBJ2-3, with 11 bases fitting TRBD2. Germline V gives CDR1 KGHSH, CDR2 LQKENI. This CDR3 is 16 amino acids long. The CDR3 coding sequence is TGTGCCAGCTCAGCACCGGGACTAGCGGTCTCACATACGCAGTATTTT. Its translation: CASSAPGLAVSHTQYF.

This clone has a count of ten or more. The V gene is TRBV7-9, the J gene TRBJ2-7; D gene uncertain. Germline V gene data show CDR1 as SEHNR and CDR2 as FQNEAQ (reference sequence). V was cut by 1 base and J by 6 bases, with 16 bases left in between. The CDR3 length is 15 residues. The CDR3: CASSLEAGKVPEQYF. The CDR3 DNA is TGTGCCAGCAGCTTAGAAGCAGGAAAGGTCCCCGAGCAGTACTTC.

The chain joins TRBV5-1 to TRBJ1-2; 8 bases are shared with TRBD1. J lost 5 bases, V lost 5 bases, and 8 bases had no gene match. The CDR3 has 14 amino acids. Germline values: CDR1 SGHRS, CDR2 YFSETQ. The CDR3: CASSRQGAEYGYTF. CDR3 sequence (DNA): TGCGCCAGCAGTCGCCAGGGGGCCGAGTATGGCTACACCTTC.

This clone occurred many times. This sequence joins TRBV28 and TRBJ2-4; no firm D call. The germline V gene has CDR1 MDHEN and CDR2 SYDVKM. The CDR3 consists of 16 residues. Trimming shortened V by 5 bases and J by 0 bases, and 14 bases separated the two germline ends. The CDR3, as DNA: TGTGCCAGCAGTCCGCACACGAGTCTAGCCAAAAACATTCAGTACTTC. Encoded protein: CASSPHTSLAKNIQYF.

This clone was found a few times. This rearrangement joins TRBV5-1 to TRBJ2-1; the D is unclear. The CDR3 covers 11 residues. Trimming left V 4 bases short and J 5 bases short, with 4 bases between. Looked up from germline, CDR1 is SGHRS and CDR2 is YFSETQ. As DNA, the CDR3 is TGCGCCAGCAGCGTCAACAATGAGCAGTTCTTC. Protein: CASSVNNEQFF.

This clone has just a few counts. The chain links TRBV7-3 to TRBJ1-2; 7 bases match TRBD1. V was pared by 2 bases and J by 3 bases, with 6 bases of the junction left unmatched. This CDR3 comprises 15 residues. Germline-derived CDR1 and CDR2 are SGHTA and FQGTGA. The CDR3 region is CASSLATGRDYGYTF. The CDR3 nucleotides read TGTGCCAGCAGCTTAGCGACAGGGAGGGACTATGGCTACACCTTC.

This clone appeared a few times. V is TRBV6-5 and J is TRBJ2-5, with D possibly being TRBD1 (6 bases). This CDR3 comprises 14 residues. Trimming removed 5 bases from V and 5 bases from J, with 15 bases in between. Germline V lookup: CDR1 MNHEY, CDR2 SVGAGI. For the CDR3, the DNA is TGTGCCAGCAGTCCCGCGGACAGTTCGGAGACCCAGTACTTC. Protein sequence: CASSPADSSETQYF.

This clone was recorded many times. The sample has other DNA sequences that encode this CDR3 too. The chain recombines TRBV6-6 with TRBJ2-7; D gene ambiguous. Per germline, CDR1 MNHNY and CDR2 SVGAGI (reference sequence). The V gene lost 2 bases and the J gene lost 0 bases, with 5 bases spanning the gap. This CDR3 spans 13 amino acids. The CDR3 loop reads CASSYEGSYEQYF. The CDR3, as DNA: TGTGCCAGCAGTTACGAAGGCTCCTACGAGCAGTACTTC.

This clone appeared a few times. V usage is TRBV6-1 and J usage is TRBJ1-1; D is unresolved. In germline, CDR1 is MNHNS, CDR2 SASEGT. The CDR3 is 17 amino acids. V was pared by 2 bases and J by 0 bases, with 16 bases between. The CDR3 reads CASSEQKRRKMNTEAFF. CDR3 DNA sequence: TGTGCCAGCAGTGAACAAAAGCGACGGAAGATGAACACTGAAGCTTTCTTT.

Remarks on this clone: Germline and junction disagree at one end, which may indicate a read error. The CDR3 DNA is TGTGCTAGCAGCCCCCAGGGGGGTCAGGAGACCCAGTACTTC. Translation gives CASSPQGGQETQYF. The V and J genes are TRBV7-7 and TRBJ2-5; the D gene is possibly TRBD1 (7 bases). The length of the CDR3 is 14 residues. CDR1 and CDR2 from the germline V gene are SSHAT and FNYEAQ (reference sequence).

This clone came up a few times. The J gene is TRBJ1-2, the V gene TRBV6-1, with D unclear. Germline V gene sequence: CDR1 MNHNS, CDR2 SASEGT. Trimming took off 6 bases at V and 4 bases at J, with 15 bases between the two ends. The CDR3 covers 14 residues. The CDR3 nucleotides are TGTGCCAGCAGGAGAACAGACCGAGGCTATGGCTACACCTTC. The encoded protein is CASRRTDRGYGYTF.

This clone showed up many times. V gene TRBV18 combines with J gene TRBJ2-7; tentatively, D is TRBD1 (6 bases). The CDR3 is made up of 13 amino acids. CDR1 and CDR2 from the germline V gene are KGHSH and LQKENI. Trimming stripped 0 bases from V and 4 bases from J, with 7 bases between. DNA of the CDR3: TGTGCCAGCTCACCACCGACAGGATACGAGCAGTACTTC. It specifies CASSPPTGYEQYF. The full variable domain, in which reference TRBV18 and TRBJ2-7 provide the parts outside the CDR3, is NAGVMQNPRHLVRRRGQEARLRCSPMKGHSHVYWYRQLPEEGLKFMVYLQKENIIDESGMPKERFSAEFPKEGPSILRIQQVVRGDSAAYFCASSPPTGYEQYFGPGTRLTVT.

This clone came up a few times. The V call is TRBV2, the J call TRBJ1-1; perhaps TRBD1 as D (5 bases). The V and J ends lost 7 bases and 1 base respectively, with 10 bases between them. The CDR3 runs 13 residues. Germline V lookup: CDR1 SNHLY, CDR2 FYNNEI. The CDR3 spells CASMQGQNTEAFF. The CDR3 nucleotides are TGTGCCAGCATGCAAGGACAGAACACTGAAGCTTTCTTT.

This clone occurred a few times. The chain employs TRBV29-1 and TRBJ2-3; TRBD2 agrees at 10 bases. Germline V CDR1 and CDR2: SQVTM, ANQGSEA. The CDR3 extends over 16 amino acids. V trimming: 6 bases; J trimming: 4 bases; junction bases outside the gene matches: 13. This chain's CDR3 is CSVTFSSGSFSDTQYF. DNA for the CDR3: TGCAGCGTGACCTTCTCTAGCGGGAGTTTCTCAGATACGCAGTATTTT.

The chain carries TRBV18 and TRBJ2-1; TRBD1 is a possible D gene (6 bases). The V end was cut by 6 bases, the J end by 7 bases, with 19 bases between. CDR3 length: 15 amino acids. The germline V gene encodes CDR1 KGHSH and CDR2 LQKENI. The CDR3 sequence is CASSRFQGWDNEQFF. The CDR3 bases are TGTGCCAGCTCGCGGTTCCAGGGGTGGGATAATGAGCAGTTCTTC. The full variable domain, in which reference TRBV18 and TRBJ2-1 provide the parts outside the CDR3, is NAGVMQNPRHLVRRRGQEARLRCSPMKGHSHVYWYRQLPEEGLKFMVYLQKENIIDESGMPKERFSAEFPKEGPSILRIQQVVRGDSAAYFCASSRFQGWDNEQFFGPGTRLTVL.

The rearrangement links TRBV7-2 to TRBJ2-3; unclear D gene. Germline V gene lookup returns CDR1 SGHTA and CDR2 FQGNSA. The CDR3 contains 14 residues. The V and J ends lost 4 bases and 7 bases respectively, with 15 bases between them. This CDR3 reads CASSSRAQRNTQYF. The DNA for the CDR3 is TGTGCCAGCAGCTCCCGGGCCCAGAGGAATACGCAGTATTTT.

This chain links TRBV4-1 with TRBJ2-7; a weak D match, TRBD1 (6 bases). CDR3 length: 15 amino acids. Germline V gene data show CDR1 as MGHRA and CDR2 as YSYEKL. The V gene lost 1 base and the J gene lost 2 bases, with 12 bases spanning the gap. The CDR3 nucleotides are TGCGCCAGCAGCCAAGGGGCCAGGGGACCCTACGAGCAGTACTTC. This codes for CASSQGARGPYEQYF.

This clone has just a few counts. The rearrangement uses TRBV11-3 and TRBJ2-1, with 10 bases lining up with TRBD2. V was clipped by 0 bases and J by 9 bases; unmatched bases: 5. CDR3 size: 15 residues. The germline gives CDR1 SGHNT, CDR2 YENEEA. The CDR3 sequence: CASSLDSGRASEQFF. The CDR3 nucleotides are TGTGCCAGCAGCTTAGACAGCGGGAGGGCCAGTGAGCAGTTCTTC.

CDR3 in amino acids: CASRLATRQGGRGEQYF. CDR3 nucleotides: TGTGCCAGCAGACTAGCCACCAGGCAGGGTGGTAGGGGCGAGCAGTACTTC. The chain has TRBV27 and TRBJ2-7; maybe TRBD2 (6 bases). Germline CDR1 MNHEY, CDR2 SMNVEV (reference sequence). Trimming shortened V by 6 bases and J by 6 bases, and 27 bases separated the two germline ends. The CDR3 runs 17 residues.

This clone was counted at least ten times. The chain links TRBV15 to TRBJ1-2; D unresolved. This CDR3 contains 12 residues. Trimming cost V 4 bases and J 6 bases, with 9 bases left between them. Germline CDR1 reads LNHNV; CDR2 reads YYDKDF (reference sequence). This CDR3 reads CATSKNKDGYTF. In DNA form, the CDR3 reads TGTGCCACCAGCAAAAACAAGGATGGCTACACCTTC.

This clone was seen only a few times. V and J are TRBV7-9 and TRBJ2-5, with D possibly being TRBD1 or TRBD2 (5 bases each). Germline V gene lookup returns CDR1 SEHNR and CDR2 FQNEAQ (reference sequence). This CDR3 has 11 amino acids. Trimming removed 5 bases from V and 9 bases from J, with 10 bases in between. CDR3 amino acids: CASSGGSAQYF. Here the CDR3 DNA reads TGTGCCAGCAGCGGGGGTTCGGCCCAGTACTTC.

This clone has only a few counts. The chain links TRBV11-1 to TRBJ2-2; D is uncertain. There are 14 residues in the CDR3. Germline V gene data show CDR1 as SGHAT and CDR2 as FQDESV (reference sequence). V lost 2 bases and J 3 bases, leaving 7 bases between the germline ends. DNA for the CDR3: TGTGCCAGCAGCTTACGCAGACACACCGGGGAGCTGTTTTTT. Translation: CASSLRRHTGELFF. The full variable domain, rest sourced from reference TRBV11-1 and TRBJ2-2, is EAEVAQSPRYKITEKSQAVAFWCDPISGHATLYWYRQILGQGPELLVQFQDESVVDDSQLPKDRFSAERLKGVDSTLKIQPAELGDSAMYLCASSLRRHTGELFFGEGSRLTVL.

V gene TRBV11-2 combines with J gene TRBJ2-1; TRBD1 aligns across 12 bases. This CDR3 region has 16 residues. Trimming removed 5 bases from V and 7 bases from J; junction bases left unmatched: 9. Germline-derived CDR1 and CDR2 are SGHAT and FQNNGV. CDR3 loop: CASSTAGTGGRNEQFF. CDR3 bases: TGTGCCAGCAGCACAGCCGGGACAGGGGGCAGGAATGAGCAGTTCTTC.

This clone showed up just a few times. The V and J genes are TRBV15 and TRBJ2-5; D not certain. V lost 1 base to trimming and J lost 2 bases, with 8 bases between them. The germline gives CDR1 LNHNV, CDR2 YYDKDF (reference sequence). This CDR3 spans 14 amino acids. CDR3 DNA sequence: TGTGCCACCAGCAGAGCGGATTTTCAAGAGACCCAGTACTTC. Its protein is CATSRADFQETQYF.